These 8 T cell receptor beta chains were all obtained from the same sample, sequenced in a study of blood T cell repertoires in COVID-19. Data came from immunoSEQ multiplex PCR; TCRdb stores just in-frame clones and leaves some out. The top ten clones hold more than 6% of a sample with roughly 60,000 clones, around nine tenths of them seen once. Sequencing was carried out using peripheral blood. The receptors shown here come from a human donor with active COVID-19. The donor label of this sample is uncertain.

The J gene is TRBJ2-1, the V gene TRBV7-3; 15 bases agree with TRBD2. V lost 1 base, J lost 6 bases, and 16 bases stayed unmatched. Per germline, CDR1 SGHTA and CDR2 FQGTGA. The CDR3 totals 21 residues. The CDR3 region has the DNA TGTGCCAGCAGCTTAAGCGAGACAGGCCCAGGGACTAGCGGGGGGTTCAATGAGCAGTTCTTC. This gives the protein CASSLSETGPGTSGGFNEQFF.

The J gene is TRBJ1-2, the V gene TRBV7-9; D is possibly TRBD1 (5 bases). The germline V gene has CDR1 SEHNR and CDR2 FQNEAQ (reference sequence). Deletions cut 5 bases from V and 5 bases from J, with 12 bases between. CDR3 length equals 13 residues. CDR3 coding DNA: TGTGCCAGCAGCACACAGGCAGCTTATGGCTACACCTTC. Translation: CASSTQAAYGYTF.

The chain couples TRBV5-1 to TRBJ1-1; D call uncertain. This CDR3 is built from 15 residues. The V end lost 2 bases, the J end lost 1 base, and 12 bases lay between the germline ends. The germline gives CDR1 SGHRS, CDR2 YFSETQ. This chain's CDR3 is CASSLQSQTNTEAFF. The CDR3 DNA reads TGCGCCAGCAGCTTACAGTCCCAGACGAACACTGAAGCTTTCTTT.

This CDR3 reads CASWGRGGTGELFF. In DNA, the CDR3 is TGTGCCAGCTGGGGACGGGGGGGCACCGGGGAGCTGTTTTTT. The V call is TRBV6-5, the J call TRBJ2-2, with 8 bases fitting TRBD2. Germline trimming cut 8 bases from V and 4 bases from J; bases unmatched to any gene: 6. CDR3 size: 14 residues. Germline V CDR1 and CDR2: MNHEY, SVGAGI.

This clone was seen once. The V and J genes are TRBV5-5 and TRBJ2-3, with 8 nucleotides matching TRBD2. The CDR3 is 14 residues long. V gave up 6 bases and J gave up 0 bases; unmatched junction bases: 3. CDR1 is SGHKS and CDR2 is YYEKEE in the germline V gene (reference sequence). This chain's CDR3 is CASTRGGSTDTQYF. The CDR3 nucleotides read TGTGCCAGCACCCGGGGGGGGAGCACAGATACGCAGTATTTT.

The V and J genes are TRBV5-4 and TRBJ2-7, with 9 bases that match TRBD2. This CDR3 is 14 amino acids long. The germline V gene has CDR1 SGHNT and CDR2 YYREEE (reference sequence). After removal of 2 bases from V and 2 bases from J, the junction contained 2 bases not matched to a gene. The CDR3 region is CASSLRGGAYEQYF. The CDR3 region has the DNA TGTGCCAGCAGCTTACGCGGGGGGGCCTACGAGCAGTACTTC.

The chain uses TRBV7-9 and TRBJ2-7; D uncertain. CDR3 size: 12 residues. The V end lost 0 bases, the J end lost 6 bases, and 6 bases lay between the germline ends. CDR1 is SEHNR, CDR2 FQNEAQ, per germline (reference sequence). CDR3 residues: CASSLAPLEQYF. The CDR3 DNA sequence: TGTGCCAGCAGCTTAGCCCCCCTCGAGCAGTACTTC.

This rearrangement joins TRBV6-2 or TRBV6-3 to TRBJ1-1, with a possible D match to TRBD1 (6 bases). There are 14 residues in the CDR3. Per the germline V gene, CDR1 is MNHEY and CDR2 is SVGEGT. Trimming pared 0 bases from V and 1 base from J, leaving 6 bases between. CDR3 loop: CASSYSGGNTEAFF. CDR3 sequence (DNA): TGTGCCAGCAGTTACTCAGGGGGGAACACTGAAGCTTTCTTT.